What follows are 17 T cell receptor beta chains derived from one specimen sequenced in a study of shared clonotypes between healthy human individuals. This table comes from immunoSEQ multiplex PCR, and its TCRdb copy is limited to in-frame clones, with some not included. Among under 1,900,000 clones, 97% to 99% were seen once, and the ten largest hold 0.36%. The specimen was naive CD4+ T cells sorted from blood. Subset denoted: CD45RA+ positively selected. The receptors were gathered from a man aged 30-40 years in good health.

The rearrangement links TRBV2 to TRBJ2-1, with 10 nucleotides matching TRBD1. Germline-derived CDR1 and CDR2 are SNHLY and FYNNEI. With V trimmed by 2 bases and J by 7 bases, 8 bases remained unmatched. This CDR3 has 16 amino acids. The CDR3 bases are TGTGCCAGCAGTGAAACTCGACAGGGGGCTCGGAATGAGCAGTTCTTC. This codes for CASSETRQGARNEQFF.

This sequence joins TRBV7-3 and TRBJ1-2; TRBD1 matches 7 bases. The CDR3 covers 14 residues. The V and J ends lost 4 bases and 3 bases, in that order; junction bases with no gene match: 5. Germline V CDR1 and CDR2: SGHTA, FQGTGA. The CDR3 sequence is CASSYTGADYGYTF. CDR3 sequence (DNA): TGTGCCAGCAGCTATACAGGGGCCGACTATGGCTACACCTTC. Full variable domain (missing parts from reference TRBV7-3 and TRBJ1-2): GAGVSQTPSNKVTEKGKYVELRCDPISGHTALYWYRQSLGQGPEFLIYFQGTGAADDSGLPNDRFFAVRPEGSVSTLKIQRTERGDSAVYLCASSYTGADYGYTFGSGTRLTVV.

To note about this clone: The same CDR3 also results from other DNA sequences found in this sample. CDR3 coding DNA: TGTGCCAGCTCACCAATAGAAGAGACCCAGTACTTC. As protein: CASSPIEETQYF. This chain joins TRBV18 and TRBJ2-5; D is uncertain. CDR3 length equals 12 residues. The V gene lost 2 bases and the J gene lost 3 bases, with 4 bases spanning the gap. Germline-derived CDR1 and CDR2 are KGHSH and LQKENI.

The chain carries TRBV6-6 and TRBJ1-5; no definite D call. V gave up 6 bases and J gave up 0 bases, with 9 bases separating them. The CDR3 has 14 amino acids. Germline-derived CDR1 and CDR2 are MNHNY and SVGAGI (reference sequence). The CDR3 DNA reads TGTGCCAGCAGCCAGAGTTATAGCAATCAGCCCCAGCATTTT. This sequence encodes CASSQSYSNQPQHF.

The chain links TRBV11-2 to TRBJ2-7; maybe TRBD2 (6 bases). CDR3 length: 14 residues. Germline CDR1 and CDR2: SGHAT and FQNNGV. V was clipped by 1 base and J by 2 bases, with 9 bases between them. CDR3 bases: TGTGCCAGCAGCTTAGGGGCGGGGACCTACGAGCAGTACTTC. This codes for CASSLGAGTYEQYF.

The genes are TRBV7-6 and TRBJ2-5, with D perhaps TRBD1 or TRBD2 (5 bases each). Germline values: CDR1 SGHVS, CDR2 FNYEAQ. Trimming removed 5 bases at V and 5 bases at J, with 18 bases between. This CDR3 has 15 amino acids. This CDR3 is CASSGRGSWGETQYF. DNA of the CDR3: TGTGCCAGCAGCGGACGGGGTTCCTGGGGGGAGACCCAGTACTTC.

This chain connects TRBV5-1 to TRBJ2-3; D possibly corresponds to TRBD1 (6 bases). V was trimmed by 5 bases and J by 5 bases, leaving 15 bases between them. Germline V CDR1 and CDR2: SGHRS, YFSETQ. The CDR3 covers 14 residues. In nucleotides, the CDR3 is TGCGCCAGCAGACAACAGGGCGTCGGAGATACGCAGTATTTT. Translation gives CASRQQGVGDTQYF.

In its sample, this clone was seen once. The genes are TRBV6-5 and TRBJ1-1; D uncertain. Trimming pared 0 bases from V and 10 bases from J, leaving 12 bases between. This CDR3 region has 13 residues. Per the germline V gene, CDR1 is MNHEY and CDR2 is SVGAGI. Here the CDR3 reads CASSYSMPGGAFF. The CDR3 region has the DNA TGTGCCAGCAGTTACTCGATGCCCGGTGGAGCTTTCTTT.

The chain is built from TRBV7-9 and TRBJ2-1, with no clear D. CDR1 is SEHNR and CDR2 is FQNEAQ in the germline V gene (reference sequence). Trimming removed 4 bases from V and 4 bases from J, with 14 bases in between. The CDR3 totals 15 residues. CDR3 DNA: TGTGCCAGCAGCTCAATAGCAGAAGAGTACAATGAGCAGTTCTTC. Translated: CASSSIAEEYNEQFF.

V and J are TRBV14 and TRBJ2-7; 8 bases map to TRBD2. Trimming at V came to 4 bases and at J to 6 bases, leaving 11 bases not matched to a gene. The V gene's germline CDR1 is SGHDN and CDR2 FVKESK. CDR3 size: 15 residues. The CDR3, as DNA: TGTGCCAGCAGCCCGAGACCGGGGGGGGGTGCCGAGCAGTACTTC. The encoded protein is CASSPRPGGGAEQYF. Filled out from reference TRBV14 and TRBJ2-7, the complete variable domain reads EAGVTQFPSHSVIEKGQTVTLRCDPISGHDNLYWYRRVMGKEIKFLLHFVKESKQDESGMPNNRFLAERTGGTYSTLKVQPAELEDSGVYFCASSPRPGGGAEQYFGPGTRLTVT.

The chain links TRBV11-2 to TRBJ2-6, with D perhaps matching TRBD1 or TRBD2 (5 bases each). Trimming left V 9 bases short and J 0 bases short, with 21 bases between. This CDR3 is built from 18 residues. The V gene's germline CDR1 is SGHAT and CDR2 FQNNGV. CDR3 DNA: TGTGCCAGTGATACCGGGACCTACCCAAGCTCTGGGGCCAACGTCCTGACTTTC. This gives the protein CASDTGTYPSSGANVLTF.

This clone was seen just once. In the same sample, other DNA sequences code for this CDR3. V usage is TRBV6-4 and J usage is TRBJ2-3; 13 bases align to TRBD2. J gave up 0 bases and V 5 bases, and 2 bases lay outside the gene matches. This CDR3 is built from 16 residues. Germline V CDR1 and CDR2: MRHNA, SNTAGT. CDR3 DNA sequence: TGTGCCAGCAGTCCACTAGCGGGAGGGAGCACAGATACGCAGTATTTT. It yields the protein CASSPLAGGSTDTQYF.

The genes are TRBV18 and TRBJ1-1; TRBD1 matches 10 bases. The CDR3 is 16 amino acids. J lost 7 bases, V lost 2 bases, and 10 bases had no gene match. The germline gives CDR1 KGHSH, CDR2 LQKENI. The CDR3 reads CASSPRTGGRTGEAFF. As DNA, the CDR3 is TGTGCCAGCTCACCAAGGACAGGGGGTCGAACGGGTGAAGCTTTCTTT.

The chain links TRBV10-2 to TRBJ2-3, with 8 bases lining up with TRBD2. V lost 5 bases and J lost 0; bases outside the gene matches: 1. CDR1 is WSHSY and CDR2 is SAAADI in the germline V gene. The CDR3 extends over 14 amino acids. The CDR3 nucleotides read TGCGCCAGCAGTCCTAGCGGGAGCACAGATACGCAGTATTTT. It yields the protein CASSPSGSTDTQYF.

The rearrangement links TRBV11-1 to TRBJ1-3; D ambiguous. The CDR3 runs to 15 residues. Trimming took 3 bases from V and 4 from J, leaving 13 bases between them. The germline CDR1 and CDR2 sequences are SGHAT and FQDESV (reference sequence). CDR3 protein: CASSLHTRSGNTIYF. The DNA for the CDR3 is TGTGCCAGCAGCTTGCATACCAGGTCCGGAAACACCATATATTTT. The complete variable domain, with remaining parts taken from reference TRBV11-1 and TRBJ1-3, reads EAEVAQSPRYKITEKSQAVAFWCDPISGHATLYWYRQILGQGPELLVQFQDESVVDDSQLPKDRFSAERLKGVDSTLKIQPAELGDSAMYLCASSLHTRSGNTIYFGEGSWLTVV.

Here the CDR3 reads CASSLAGGVTKNIQYF. The DNA of the CDR3 is TGTGCCAGCAGCTTAGCAGGTGGGGTAACCAAAAACATTCAGTACTTC. V gene TRBV11-2 combines with J gene TRBJ2-4; the D is unclear. Germline CDR1 reads SGHAT; CDR2 reads FQNNGV. V was trimmed by 1 base and J by 2 bases, leaving 12 bases between them. The CDR3 runs to 16 residues.

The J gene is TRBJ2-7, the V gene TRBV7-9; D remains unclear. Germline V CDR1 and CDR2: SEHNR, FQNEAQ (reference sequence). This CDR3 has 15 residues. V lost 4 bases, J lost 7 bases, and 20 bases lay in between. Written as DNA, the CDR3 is TGTGCCAGCAGCTCTGGAGAGTTGGTCAGCGATGAGCAGTACTTC. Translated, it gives CASSSGELVSDEQYF.